This TCR beta chain was found in a study of technical replicates of blood from a handful of donors. Profiled with immunoSEQ multiplex PCR; TCRdb holds only in-frame clones, not every one. The sample has roughly 82,000 clones, nearly 96% seen once. The CDR3 length is 13 residues. The V gene lost 1 base and the J gene lost 11 bases, with 11 bases spanning the gap. The germline CDR1 and CDR2 sequences are MNHEY and SMNVEV (reference sequence). This chain connects TRBV27 to TRBJ1-4, with a tentative D call TRBD1 (5 bases). Sequenced: T cells isolated from PBMCs. This clonotype was sampled from a human donor in good health. This chain's CDR3 is CASSLWPGDKLFF. The CDR3 DNA sequence: TGTGCCAGCAGTTTATGGCCGGGGGACAAACTGTTTTTT.